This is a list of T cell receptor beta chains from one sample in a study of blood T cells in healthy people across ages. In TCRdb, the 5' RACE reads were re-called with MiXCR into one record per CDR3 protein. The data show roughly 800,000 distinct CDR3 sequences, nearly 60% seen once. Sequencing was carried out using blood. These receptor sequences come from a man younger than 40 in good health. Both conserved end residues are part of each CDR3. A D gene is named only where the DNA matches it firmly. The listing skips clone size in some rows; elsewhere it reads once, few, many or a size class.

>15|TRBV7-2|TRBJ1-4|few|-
CASSLQGGDNEKLFF
TGTGCCAGCAGCTTGCAGGGTGGGGATAATGAAAAACTGTTTTTT
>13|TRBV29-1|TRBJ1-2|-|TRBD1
CSVTQGMHYGYTF
TGCAGCGTCACACAGGGGATGCACTATGGCTACACCTTC
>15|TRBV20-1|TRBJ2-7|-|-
CSARDQWGSYNEQYF
TGCAGTGCTAGAGACCAGTGGGGCTCCTACAATGAGCAGTACTTC
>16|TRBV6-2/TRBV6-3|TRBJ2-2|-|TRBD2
CASSLAGGPRTGELFF
TGTGCCAGCAGTTTAGCGGGAGGGCCACGAACCGGGGAGCTGTTTTTT
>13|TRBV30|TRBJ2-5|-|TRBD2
CAWTLRQRGEQYF
TGTGCCTGGACTCTTCGGCAGCGGGGGGAGCAGTACTTC
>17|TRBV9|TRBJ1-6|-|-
CASSGDPALGNNSPLHF
TGTGCCAGCAGCGGAGACCCTGCCCTGGGGAATAATTCACCCCTCCACTTT
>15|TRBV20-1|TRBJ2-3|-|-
CSATPPRLSRDTQYF
TGCAGTGCTACCCCTCCTCGGCTTTCCCGGGATACGCAGTATTTT
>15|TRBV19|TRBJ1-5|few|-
CASSKVIISNQPQHF
TGTGCCAGTAGTAAGGTAATTATAAGCAATCAGCCCCAGCATTTT
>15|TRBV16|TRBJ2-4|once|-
CAGSPRVSVPTGQYF
TGTGCCGGCAGTCCACGGGTGTCTGTCCCTACTGGGCAGTACTTC
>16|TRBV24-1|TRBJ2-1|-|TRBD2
CATSTIRGRGHNEQFF
TGTGCCACCAGCACGATACGCGGGAGGGGCCACAATGAGCAGTTCTTC
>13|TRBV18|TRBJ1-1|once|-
CASSPHEDTEAFF
TGTGCCAGCTCACCCCATGAGGATACTGAAGCTTTCTTT
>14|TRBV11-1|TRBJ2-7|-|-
CASSFSQGHYEQYF
TGTGCCAGCAGCTTCTCACAGGGCCACTACGAGCAGTACTTC
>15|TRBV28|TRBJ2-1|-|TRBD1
CASSPPGQGPGEQFF
TGTGCCAGCAGTCCCCCGGGACAGGGACCTGGTGAGCAGTTCTTC
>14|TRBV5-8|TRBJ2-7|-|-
CASSFLLSPYEQYF
TGTGCCAGCAGCTTTCTGCTGAGCCCCTACGAGCAGTACTTC
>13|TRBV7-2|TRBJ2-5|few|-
CASSLHRQETQYF
TGTGCCAGCAGCTTACACAGGCAAGAGACCCAGTACTTC
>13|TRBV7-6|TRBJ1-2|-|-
CASSSRGGFGYTF
TGTGCCAGCAGCTCGAGAGGGGGGTTCGGCTACACCTTC
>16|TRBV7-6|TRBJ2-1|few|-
CASKPGKRNLHNEQFF
TGTGCCTCGAAACCGGGTAAAAGGAACCTTCACAATGAGCAGTTCTTC
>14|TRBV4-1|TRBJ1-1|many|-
CASSPDSLNTEAFF
TGCGCCAGCAGCCCGGACAGCTTGAACACTGAAGCTTTCTTT
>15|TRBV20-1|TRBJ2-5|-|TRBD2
CSARSFSGSTETQYF
TGCAGTGCTAGAAGTTTTAGCGGGAGTACAGAGACCCAGTACTTC
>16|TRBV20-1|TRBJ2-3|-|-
CSAGLRAVTSTDTQYF
TGCAGTGCTGGCCTTCGGGCGGTTACTAGCACAGATACGCAGTATTTT
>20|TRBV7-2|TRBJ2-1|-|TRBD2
CASSLAFTSGRALSYNEQFF
TGTGCCAGCAGCTTAGCCTTTACTAGCGGGAGGGCCCTATCCTACAATGAGCAGTTCTTC
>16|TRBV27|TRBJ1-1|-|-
CASSLEGGVMNTEAFF
TGTGCCAGCAGTTTAGAAGGTGGAGTTATGAACACTGAAGCTTTCTTT
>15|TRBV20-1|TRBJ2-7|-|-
CSADPGATLRNEQYF
TGCAGTGCTGACCCTGGAGCGACTCTGAGGAACGAGCAGTACTTC
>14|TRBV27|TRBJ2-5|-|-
CASSLFRTAETQYF
TGTGCCAGCAGTTTATTTCGAACGGCGGAGACCCAGTACTTC
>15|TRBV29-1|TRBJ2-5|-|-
CSVKLQGSLQETQYF
TGCAGCGTGAAGCTTCAGGGATCCCTCCAAGAGACCCAGTACTTC
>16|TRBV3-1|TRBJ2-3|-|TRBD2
CASSPLRGSITDTQYF
TGTGCCAGCAGCCCCCTGCGGGGGTCAATCACAGATACGCAGTATTTT
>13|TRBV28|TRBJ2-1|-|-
CASSVYSYNEQFF
TGTGCCAGCAGTGTATACTCCTACAATGAGCAGTTCTTC
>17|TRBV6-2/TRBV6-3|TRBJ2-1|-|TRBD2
CASRAPGLADFYNEQFF
TGTGCCAGCAGAGCCCCGGGACTAGCGGACTTCTACAATGAGCAGTTCTTC
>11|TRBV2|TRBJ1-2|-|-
CASGGSYGYTF
TGTGCCAGCGGTGGAAGCTATGGCTACACCTTC
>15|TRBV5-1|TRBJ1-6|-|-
CASSAQGQRDSPLHF
TGCGCCAGCAGCGCTCAGGGACAACGGGACTCACCCCTCCACTTT
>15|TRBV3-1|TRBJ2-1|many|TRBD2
CASSPLGGGYNEQFF
TGTGCCAGCAGCCCCTTGGGGGGAGGGTACAATGAGCAGTTCTTC
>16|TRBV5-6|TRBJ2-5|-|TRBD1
CASSSGSQGVGETQYF
TGTGCCAGCAGCAGTGGATCACAGGGGGTTGGGGAGACCCAGTACTTC
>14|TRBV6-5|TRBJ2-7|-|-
CASSSQVGKSEQYF
TGTGCCAGCAGTTCACAGGTGGGGAAAAGCGAGCAGTACTTC
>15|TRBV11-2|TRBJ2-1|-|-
CASSLLGSTYNEQFF
TGTGCCAGCAGCTTATTGGGGAGCACCTACAATGAGCAGTTCTTC
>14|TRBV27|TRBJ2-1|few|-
CASRLPDSYNEQFF
TGTGCCAGCCGTTTACCCGACTCCTACAATGAGCAGTTCTTC
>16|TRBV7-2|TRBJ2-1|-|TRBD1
CASSVNRGISYNEQFF
TGTGCCAGCAGCGTGAACAGGGGCATCTCCTACAATGAGCAGTTCTTC
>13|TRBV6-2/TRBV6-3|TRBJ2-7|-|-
CASSMGHSYEQYF
TGTGCCAGCAGTATGGGCCACTCCTACGAGCAGTACTTC
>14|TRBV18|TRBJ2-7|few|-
CASSTTSNSYEQYF
TGTGCCAGCTCAACCACCTCGAATTCCTACGAGCAGTACTTC
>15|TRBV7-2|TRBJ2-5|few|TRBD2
CASSSYGTRKETQYF
TGTGCCAGCAGCAGTTATGGGACTAGAAAAGAGACCCAGTACTTC
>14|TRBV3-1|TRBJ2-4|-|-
CASSPGQWKNIQYF
TGTGCCAGCAGCCCGGGACAATGGAAAAACATTCAGTACTTC